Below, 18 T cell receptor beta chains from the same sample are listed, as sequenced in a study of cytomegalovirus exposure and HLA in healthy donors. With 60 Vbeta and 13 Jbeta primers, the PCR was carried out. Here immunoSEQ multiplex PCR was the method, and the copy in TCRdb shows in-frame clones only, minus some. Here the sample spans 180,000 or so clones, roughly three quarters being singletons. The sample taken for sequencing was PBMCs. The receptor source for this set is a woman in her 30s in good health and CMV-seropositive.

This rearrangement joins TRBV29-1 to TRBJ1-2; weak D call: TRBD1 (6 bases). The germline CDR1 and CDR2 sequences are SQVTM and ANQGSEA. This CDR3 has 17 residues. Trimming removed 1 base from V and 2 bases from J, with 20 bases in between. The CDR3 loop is CSVEALQGYVRNYGYTF. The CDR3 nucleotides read TGCAGCGTTGAAGCCCTCCAGGGGTACGTGCGAAACTATGGCTACACCTTC. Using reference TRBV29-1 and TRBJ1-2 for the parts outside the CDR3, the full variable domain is SAVISQKPSRDICQRGTSLTIQCQVDSQVTMMFWYRQQPGQSLTLIATANQGSEATYESGFVIDKFPISRPNLTFSTLTVSNMSPEDSSIYLCSVEALQGYVRNYGYTFGSGTRLTVV.

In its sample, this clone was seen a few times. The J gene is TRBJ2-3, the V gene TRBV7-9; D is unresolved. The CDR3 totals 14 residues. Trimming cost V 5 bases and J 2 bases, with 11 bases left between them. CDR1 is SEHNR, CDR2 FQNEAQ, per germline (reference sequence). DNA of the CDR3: TGTGCCAGCAGCACAGAGATCACCACAGATACGCAGTATTTT. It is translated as CASSTEITTDTQYF.

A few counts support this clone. In DNA, the CDR3 is TGCAGCGTCCCAAAAGCGGGGGGGGCCGTACCTGAGCAGTTCTTC. This translates into CSVPKAGGAVPEQFF. The chain employs TRBV29-1 and TRBJ2-1; 10 positions agree with TRBD2. The CDR3 has 15 residues. Germline CDR1 is SQVTM and CDR2 is ANQGSEA. J lost 9 bases, V lost 6 bases, and 14 bases had no gene match.

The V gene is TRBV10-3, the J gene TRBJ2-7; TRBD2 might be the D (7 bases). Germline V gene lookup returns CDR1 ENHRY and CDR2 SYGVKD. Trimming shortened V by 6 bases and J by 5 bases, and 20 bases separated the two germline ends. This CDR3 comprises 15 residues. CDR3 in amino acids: CAIRLSGTRADEQYF. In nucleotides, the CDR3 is TGTGCCATCAGACTGAGCGGGACACGGGCCGACGAGCAGTACTTC.

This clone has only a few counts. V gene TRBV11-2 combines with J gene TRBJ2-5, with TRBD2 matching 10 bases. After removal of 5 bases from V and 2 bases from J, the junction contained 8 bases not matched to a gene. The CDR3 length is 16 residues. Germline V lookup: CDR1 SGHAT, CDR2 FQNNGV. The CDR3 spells CASSINSGGSQETQYF. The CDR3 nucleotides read TGTGCCAGCAGCATTAATAGCGGGGGGTCACAAGAGACCCAGTACTTC.

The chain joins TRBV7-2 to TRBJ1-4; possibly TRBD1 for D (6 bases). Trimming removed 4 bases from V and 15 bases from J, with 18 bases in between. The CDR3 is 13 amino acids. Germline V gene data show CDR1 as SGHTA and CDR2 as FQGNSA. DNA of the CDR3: TGTGCCAGCAGCTCATTGATGGGGGCCCGGGTGTTTTTT. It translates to CASSSLMGARVFF.

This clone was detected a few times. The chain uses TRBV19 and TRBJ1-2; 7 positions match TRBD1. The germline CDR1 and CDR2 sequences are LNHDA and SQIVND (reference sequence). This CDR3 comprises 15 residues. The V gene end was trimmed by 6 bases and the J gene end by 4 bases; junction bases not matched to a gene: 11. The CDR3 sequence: CASRQGVGLGYGYTF. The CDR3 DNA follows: TGTGCCAGTAGGCAGGGGGTAGGTCTCGGCTATGGCTACACCTTC.

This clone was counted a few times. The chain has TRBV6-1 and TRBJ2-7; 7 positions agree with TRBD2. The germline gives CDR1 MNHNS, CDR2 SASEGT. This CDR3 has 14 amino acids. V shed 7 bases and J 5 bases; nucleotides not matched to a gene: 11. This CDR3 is CASIPIRGGNEQYF. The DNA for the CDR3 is TGTGCCAGCATCCCCATCCGGGGAGGGAACGAGCAGTACTTC.

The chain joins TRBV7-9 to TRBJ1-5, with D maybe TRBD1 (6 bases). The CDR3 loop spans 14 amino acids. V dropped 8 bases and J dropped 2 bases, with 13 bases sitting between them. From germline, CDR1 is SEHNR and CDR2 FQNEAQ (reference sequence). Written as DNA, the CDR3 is TGTGCCAGCCAAGGGGGTGTGGGCAATCAGCCCCAGCATTTT. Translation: CASQGGVGNQPQHF.

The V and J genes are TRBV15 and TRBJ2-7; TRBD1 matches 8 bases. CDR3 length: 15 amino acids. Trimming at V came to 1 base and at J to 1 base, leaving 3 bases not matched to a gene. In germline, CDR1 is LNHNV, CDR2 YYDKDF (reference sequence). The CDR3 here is CATSRAGTGSYEQYF. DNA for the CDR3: TGTGCCACCAGCAGAGCCGGGACAGGTTCCTACGAGCAGTACTTC.

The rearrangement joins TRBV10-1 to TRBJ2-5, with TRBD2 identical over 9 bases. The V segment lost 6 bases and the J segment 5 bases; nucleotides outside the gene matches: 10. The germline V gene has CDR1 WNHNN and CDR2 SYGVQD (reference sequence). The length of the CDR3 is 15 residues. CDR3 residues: CASRGRRGGHETQYF. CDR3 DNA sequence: TGCGCCAGCAGGGGGCGGCGGGGGGGCCATGAGACCCAGTACTTC.

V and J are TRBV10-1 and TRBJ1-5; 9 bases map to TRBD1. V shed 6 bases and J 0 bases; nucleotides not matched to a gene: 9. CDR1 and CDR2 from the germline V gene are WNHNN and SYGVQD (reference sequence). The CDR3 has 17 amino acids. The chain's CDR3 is CASSARDRVYSNQPQHF. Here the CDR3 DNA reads TGCGCCAGCAGCGCCCGGGACAGGGTGTATAGCAATCAGCCCCAGCATTTT.

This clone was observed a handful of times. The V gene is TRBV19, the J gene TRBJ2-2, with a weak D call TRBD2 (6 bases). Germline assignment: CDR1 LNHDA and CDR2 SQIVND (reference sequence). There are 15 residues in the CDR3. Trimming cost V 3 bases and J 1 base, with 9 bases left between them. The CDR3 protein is CASSMRGRNTGELFF. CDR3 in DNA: TGTGCCAGTAGTATGCGGGGCCGGAACACCGGGGAGCTGTTTTTT.

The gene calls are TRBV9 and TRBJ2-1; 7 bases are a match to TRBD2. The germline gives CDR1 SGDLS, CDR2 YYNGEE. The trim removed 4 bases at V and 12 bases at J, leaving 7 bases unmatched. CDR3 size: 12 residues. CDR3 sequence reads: CASSIGLEVQFF. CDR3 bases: TGTGCCAGCAGCATTGGACTAGAAGTGCAGTTCTTC.

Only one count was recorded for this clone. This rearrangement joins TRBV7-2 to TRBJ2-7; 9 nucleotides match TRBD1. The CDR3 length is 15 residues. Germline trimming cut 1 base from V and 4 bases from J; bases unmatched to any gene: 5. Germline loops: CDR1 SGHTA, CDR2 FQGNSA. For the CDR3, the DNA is TGTGCCAGCAGCTTAGTAACAGGGGGCTTTTACGAGCAGTACTTC. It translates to CASSLVTGGFYEQYF.

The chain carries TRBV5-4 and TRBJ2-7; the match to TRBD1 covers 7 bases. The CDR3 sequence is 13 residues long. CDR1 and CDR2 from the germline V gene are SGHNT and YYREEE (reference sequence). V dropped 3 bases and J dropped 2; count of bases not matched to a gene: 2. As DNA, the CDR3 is TGTGCCAGCAGCTCGGGGACAGCCTACGAGCAGTACTTC. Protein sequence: CASSSGTAYEQYF.

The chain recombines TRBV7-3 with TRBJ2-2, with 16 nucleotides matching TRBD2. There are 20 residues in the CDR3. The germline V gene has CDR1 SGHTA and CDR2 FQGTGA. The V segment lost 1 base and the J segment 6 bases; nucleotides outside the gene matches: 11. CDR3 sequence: CASSLRAAGLAGGLSGELFF. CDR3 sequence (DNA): TGTGCCAGCAGCTTAAGGGCGGCGGGACTAGCGGGGGGGCTGTCCGGGGAGCTGTTTTTT.

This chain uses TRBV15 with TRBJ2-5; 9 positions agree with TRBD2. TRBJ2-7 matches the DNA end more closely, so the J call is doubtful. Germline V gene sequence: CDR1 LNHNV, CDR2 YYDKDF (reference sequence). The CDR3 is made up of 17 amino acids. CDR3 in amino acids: CATSRDRAGGRSYEQYF. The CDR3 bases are TGTGCCACCAGCAGAGATCGAGCGGGGGGAAGGTCCTACGAGCAGTACTTC.